Detailed here is one TCR beta chain. A second PCR of 7 to 11 cycles used a sample-barcoded 5' primer and a J-beta primer mix. MiXCR, applied by TCRdb to the 5' RACE reads, yields one record per CDR3 protein. The top ten hold 2% to 2.5% of the sample, which has 1.5 million to 2 million distinct CDR3 sequences, roughly 49% seen once. This specimen belongs to a study of blood T cells in healthy people across ages. The CDR3 consists of 16 residues. The germline CDR1 and CDR2 sequences are SGHTA and FQGNSA. The germline V and J ends were trimmed by 4 bases and 4 bases, with 19 bases remaining between them.

The V call is TRBV7-2, the J call TRBJ1-2; D perhaps matches TRBD1 (6 bases). The receptor comes from a woman aged 40 to 50 in good health. Sequencing input: blood. The CDR3 here is CASSSSAGAYGYGYTF. The DNA for the CDR3 is TGTGCCAGCAGCTCCTCGGCAGGGGCTTATGGCTATGGCTACACCTTC. The variable domain in full, completed from reference TRBV7-2 and TRBJ1-2, reads GAGVSQSPSNKVTEKGKDVELRCDPISGHTALYWYRQSLGQGLEFLIYFQGNSAPDKSGLPSDRFSAERTGGSVSTLTIQRTQQEDSAVYLCASSSSAGAYGYGYTFGSGTRLTVV.